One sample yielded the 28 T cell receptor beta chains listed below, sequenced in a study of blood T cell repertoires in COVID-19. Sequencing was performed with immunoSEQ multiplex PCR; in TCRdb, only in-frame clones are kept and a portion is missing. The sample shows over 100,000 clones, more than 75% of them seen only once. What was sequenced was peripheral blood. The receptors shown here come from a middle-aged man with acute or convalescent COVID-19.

The CDR3 reads CAWNNAMNTEAFF. CDR3 sequence (DNA): TGTGCCTGGAATAATGCGATGAACACTGAAGCTTTCTTT. The chain has TRBV30 and TRBJ1-1; D is undetermined. Germline CDR1 GTSNPN, CDR2 SVGIG (reference sequence). The CDR3 is 13 residues long. Between the trimmed V and J ends, which lost 4 bases and 0 bases, there was a span of 9 bases.

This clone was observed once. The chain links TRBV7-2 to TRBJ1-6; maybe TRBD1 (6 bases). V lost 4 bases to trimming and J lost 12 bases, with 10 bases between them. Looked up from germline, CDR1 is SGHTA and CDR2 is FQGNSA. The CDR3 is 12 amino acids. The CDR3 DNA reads TGTGCCAGCAGCTCCTCAGGGGTACCCCTCCACTTT. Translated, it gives CASSSSGVPLHF.

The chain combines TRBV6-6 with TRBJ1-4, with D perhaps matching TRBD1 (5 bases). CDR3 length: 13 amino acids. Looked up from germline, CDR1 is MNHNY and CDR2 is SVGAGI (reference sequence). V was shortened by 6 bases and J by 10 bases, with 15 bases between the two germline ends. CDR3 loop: CASRAGKFGKLFF. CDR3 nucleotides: TGTGCCAGCAGGGCAGGGAAATTTGGAAAACTGTTTTTT.

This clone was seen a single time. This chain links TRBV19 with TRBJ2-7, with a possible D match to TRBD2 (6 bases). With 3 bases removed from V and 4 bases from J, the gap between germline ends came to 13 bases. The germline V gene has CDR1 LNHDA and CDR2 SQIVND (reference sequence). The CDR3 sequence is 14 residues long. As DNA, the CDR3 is TGTGCCAGTAGTATTCGCCAGGGAGGATACGAGCAGTACTTC. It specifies CASSIRQGGYEQYF.

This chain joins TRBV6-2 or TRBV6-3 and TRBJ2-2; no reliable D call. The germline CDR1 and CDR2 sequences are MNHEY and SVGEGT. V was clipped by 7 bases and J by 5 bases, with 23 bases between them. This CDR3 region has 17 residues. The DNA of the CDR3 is TGTGCCAGCATCCCCTCTTTTGCGGCGGTTAGGACCGGGGAGCTGTTTTTT. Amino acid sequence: CASIPSFAAVRTGELFF.

CDR3 in DNA: TGTGCCAGCAGCAACTGGACAGGGGGCGATCGCTCCGGAAACACCATATATTTT. Amino acid sequence: CASSNWTGGDRSGNTIYF. V usage is TRBV21-1 and J usage is TRBJ1-3; no DNA check was done on the table's D call, TRBD1. TRBV21-1 is a pseudogene segment. The CDR3 extends over 18 amino acids.

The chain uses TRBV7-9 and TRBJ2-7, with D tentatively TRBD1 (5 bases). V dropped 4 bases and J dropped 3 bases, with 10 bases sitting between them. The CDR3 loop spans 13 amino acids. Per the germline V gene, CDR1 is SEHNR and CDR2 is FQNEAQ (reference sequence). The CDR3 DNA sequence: TGTGCCAGCAGCTCCTACAGGAGCTACGAGCAGTACTTC. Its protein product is CASSSYRSYEQYF.

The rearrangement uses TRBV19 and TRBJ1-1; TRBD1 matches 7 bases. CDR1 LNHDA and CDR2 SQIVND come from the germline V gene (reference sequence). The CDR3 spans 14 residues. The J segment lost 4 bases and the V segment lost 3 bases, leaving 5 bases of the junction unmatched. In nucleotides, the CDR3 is TGTGCCAGTAGTATGTACAGGGGCAGCACTGAAGCTTTCTTT. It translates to CASSMYRGSTEAFF.

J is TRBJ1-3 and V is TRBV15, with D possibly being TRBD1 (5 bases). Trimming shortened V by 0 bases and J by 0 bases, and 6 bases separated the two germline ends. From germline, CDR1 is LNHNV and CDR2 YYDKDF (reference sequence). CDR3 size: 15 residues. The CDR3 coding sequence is TGTGCCACCAGCAGAGAACAGGCCTCTGGAAACACCATATATTTT. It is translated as CATSREQASGNTIYF. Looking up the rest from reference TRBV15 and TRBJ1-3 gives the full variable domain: DAMVIQNPRYQVTQFGKPVTLSCSQTLNHNVMYWYQQKSSQAPKLLFHYYDKDFNNEADTPDNFQSRRPNTSFCFLDIRSPGLGDTAMYLCATSREQASGNTIYFGEGSWLTVV.

For the CDR3, the DNA is TGTGCCAGCTCAGGATACAATGAGCAGTTCTTC. Its protein product is CASSGYNEQFF. The gene calls are TRBV2 and TRBJ2-1; D is unclear. Germline-derived CDR1 and CDR2 are SNHLY and FYNNEI. CDR3 size: 11 residues. V dropped 8 bases and J dropped 4 bases, with 6 bases sitting between them. The full variable domain, completed using reference TRBV2 and TRBJ2-1, is EPEVTQTPSHQVTQMGQEVILRCVPISNHLYFYWYRQILGQKVEFLVSFYNNEISEKSEIFDDQFSVERPDGSNFTLKIRSTKLEDSAMYFCASSGYNEQFFGPGTRLTVL.

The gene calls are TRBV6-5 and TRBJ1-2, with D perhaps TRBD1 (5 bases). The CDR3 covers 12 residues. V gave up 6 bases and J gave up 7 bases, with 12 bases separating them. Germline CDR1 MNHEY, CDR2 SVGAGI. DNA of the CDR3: TGTGCCAGCAGCTCCGGGACTTTTGGCTACACCTTC. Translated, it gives CASSSGTFGYTF.

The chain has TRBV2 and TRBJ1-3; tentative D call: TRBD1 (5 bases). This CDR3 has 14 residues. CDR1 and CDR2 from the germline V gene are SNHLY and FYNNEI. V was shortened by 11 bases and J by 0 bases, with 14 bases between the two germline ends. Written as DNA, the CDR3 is TGTGCCTCTGAGTCAGGGCGCTCTGGAAACACCATATATTTT. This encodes CASESGRSGNTIYF.

CDR3 nucleotide sequence: TGTGCCAGCAGCACCACCGCGGGGTCCTACGAGCAGTACTTC. Residues: CASSTTAGSYEQYF. The chain joins TRBV7-3 to TRBJ2-7; weak D call: TRBD2 (6 bases). The V gene's germline CDR1 is SGHTA and CDR2 FQGTGA. The ends were cut back, 5 bases at V and 1 base at J, with 12 bases in the middle. CDR3 length equals 14 residues.

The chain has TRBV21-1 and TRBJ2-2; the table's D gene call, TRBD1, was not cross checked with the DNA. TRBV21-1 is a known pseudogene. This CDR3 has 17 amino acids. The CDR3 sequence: CASSKGGQEANTGELFF. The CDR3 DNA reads TGTGCCAGCAGCAAAGGGGGGCAGGAAGCGAACACCGGGGAGCTGTTTTTT.

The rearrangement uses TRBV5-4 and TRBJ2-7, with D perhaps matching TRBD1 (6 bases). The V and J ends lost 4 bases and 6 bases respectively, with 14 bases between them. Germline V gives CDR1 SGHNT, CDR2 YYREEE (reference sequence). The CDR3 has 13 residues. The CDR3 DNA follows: TGTGCCAGCAGCCACGTGACAGGCCCCGAGCAGTACTTC. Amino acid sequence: CASSHVTGPEQYF.

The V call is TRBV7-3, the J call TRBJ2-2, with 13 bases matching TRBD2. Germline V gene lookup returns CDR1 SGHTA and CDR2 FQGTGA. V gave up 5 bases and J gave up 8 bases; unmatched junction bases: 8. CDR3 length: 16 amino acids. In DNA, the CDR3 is TGTGCCAGCAGCCTCGGACTAGCGGGGGCCGCGGGGGAGCTGTTTTTT. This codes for CASSLGLAGAAGELFF.

The CDR3 is CASSEQGSYGYTF. The CDR3, as DNA: TGTGCCAGCAGTGAACAGGGCTCCTATGGCTACACCTTC. This chain connects TRBV2 to TRBJ1-2; perhaps TRBD1 as D (5 bases). V was cut by 2 bases and J by 4 bases, with 8 bases left in between. The germline V gene encodes CDR1 SNHLY and CDR2 FYNNEI. The CDR3 sequence is 13 residues long.

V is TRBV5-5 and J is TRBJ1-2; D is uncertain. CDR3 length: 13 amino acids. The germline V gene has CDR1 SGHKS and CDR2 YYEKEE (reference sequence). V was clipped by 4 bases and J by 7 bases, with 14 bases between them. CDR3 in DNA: TGTGCCAGCAGCCCCCGACCTATAGCTGGCTACACCTTC. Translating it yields CASSPRPIAGYTF.

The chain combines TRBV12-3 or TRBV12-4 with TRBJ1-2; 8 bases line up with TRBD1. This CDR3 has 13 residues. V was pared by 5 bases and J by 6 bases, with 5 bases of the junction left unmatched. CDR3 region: CASSHGQGDGYTF. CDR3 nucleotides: TGTGCCAGCAGTCACGGACAGGGAGATGGCTACACCTTC.

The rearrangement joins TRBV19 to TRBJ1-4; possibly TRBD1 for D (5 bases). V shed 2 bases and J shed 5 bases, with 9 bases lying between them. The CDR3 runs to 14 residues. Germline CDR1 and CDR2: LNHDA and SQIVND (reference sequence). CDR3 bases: TGTGCCAGTAGTATACAGGGCCAGAATGAAAAACTGTTTTTT. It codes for CASSIQGQNEKLFF.

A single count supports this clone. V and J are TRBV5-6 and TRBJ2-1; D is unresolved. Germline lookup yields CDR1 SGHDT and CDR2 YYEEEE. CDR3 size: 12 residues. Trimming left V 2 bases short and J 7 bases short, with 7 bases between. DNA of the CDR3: TGTGCCAGCAGCTTTCAGGTTAATGAGCAGTTCTTC. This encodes CASSFQVNEQFF.

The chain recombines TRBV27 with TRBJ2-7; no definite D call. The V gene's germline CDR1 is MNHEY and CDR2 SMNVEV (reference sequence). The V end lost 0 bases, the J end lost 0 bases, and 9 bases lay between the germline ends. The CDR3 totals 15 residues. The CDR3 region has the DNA TGTGCCAGCAGTTTATCGATCGATAGCTCCTACGAGCAGTACTTC. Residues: CASSLSIDSSYEQYF.

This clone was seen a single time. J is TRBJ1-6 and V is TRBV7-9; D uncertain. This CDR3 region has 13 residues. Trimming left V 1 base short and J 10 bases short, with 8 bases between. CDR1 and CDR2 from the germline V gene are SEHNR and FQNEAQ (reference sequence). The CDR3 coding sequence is TGTGCCAGCAGCTTAGATGTGGGCTCACCCCTCCACTTT. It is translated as CASSLDVGSPLHF.

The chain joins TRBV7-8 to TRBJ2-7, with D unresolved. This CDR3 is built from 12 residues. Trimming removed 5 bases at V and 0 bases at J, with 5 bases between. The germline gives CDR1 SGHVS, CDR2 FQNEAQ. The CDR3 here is CASSVSSYEQYF. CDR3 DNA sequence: TGTGCCAGCAGCGTTAGCTCCTACGAGCAGTACTTC.

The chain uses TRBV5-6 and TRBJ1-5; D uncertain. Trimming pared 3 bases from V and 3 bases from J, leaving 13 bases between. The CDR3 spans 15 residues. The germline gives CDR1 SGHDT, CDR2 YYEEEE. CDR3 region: CASSSFGSLNQPQHF. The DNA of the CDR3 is TGTGCCAGCAGCTCCTTTGGGAGCCTCAATCAGCCCCAGCATTTT.

The CDR3 here is CASSVLTSGNTDTQYF. As DNA, the CDR3 is TGTGCCAGCAGCGTTTTGACTAGCGGGAACACAGATACGCAGTATTTT. The rearrangement links TRBV9 to TRBJ2-3; 11 nucleotides line up with TRBD2. The V segment lost 2 bases and the J segment 2 bases; nucleotides outside the gene matches: 4. Germline CDR1 reads SGDLS; CDR2 reads YYNGEE. CDR3 length: 16 residues.

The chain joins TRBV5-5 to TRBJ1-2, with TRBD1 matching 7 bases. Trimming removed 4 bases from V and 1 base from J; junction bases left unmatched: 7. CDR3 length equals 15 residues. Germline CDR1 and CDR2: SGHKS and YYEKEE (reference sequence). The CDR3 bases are TGTGCCAGCAGCCCGGGACAGAACAATAACTATGGCTACACCTTC. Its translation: CASSPGQNNNYGYTF.

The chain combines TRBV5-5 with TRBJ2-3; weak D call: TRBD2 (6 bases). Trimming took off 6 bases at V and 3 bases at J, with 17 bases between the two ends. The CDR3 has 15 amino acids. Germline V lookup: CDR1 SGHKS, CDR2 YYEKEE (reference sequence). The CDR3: CASTRFYGGTDTQYF. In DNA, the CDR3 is TGTGCCAGCACCCGGTTTTACGGGGGTACAGATACGCAGTATTTT. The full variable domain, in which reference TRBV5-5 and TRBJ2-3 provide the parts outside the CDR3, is DAGVTQSPTHLIKTRGQQVTLRCSPISGHKSVSWYQQVLGQGPQFIFQYYEKEERGRGNFPDRFSARQFPNYSSELNVNALLLGDSALYLCASTRFYGGTDTQYFGPGTRLTVL.